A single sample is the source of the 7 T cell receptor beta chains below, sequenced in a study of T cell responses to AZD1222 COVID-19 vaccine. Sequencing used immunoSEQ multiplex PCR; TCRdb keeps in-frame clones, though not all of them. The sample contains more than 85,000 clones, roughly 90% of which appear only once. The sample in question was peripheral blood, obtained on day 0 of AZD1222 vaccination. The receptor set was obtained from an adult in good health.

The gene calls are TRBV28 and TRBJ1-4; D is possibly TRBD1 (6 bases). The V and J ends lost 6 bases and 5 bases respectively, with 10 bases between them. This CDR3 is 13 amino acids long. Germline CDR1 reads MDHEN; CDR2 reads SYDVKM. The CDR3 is CASSRGINEKLFF. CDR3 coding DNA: TGTGCCAGCAGCAGGGGAATAAATGAAAAACTGTTTTTT.

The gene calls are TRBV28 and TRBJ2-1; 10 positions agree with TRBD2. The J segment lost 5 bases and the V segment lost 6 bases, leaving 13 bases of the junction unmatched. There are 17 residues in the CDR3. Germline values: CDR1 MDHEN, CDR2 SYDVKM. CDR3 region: CASRHITSGDQNNEQFF. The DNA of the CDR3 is TGTGCCAGCAGGCATATAACTAGCGGGGACCAAAACAATGAGCAGTTCTTC.

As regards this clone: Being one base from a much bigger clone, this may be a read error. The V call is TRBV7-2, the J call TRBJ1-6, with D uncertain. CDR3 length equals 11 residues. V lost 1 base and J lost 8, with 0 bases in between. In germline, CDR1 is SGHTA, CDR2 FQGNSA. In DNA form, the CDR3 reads TGTGCCAGCAGCTTAGATTCACCCCTCCACTTT. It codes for CASSLDSPLHF.

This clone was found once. CDR3: CASSLRGTGREKLFF. The CDR3 DNA sequence: TGTGCCAGCAGCCTTCGCGGGACAGGGAGGGAAAAACTGTTTTTT. V is TRBV5-6 and J is TRBJ1-4; the match to TRBD1 covers 9 bases. Germline V CDR1 and CDR2: SGHDT, YYEEEE. V gave up 4 bases and J gave up 8 bases; unmatched junction bases: 9. The CDR3 has 15 residues.

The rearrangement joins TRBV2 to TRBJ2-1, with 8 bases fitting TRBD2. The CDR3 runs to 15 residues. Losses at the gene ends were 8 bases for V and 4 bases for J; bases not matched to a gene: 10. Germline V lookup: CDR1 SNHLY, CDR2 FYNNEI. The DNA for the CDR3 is TGTGCCAGCCGCCAGGGTAGCGGGGCGTACAATGAGCAGTTCTTC. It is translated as CASRQGSGAYNEQFF.

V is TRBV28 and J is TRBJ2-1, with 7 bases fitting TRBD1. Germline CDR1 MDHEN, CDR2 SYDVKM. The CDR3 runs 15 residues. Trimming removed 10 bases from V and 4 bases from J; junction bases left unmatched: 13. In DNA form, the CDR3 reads TGTGCCACCAACTTGGGGTCGGGACAGTACAATGAGCAGTTCTTC. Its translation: CATNLGSGQYNEQFF.

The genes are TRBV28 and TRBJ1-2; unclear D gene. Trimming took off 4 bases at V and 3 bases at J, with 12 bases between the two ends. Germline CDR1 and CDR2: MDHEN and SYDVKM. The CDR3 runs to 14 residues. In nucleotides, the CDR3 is TGTGCCAGCAGTTCTACGTTACAAGACTATGGCTACACCTTC. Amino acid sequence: CASSSTLQDYGYTF.